The sequence of this T cell receptor beta chain was determined in a study of blood T cell repertoires in COVID-19. Background on the study: Samples taken during acute and convalescent COVID-19 were collected in the United States, Italy and Spain.

Under the authors' procedure: Reference gene primer amplification in the assay estimated nucleated cell counts. Generated by immunoSEQ multiplex PCR, the TCRdb table keeps only in-frame clones and is missing some. That table is the source of V, J and clone size, and D and trimming were worked out from the DNA. The data show about 270,000 clones, 85% to 95% seen once. Across 20 to 25 US areas, participants ranged in age from roughly 18 to 95 years. No more than 2 weeks before study entry, exposed participants had met a case of COVID-19. V was pared by 3 bases and J by 7 bases, with 13 bases between. CDR1 is LNHDA and CDR2 is SQIVND in the germline V gene (reference sequence). The length of the CDR3 is 14 residues.

The chain is built from TRBV19 and TRBJ1-5; D may be TRBD1 (6 bases). Material: PBMCs or T cells enriched from blood (not recorded which). The sequence came from a man between 40 and 49 years old who had been exposed to COVID-19. The CDR3 reads CASSIGGQLQPQHF. The CDR3 nucleotides are TGTGCCAGTAGTATCGGTGGACAGTTACAGCCCCAGCATTTT.